The present entry profiles one T cell receptor (beta chain) with its context. Its antigen is not known. The CDR3 loop spans 19 amino acids. Losses at the gene ends were 5 bases for V and 1 base for J; bases not matched to a gene: 13. Germline V gene sequence: CDR1 SGHAT, CDR2 FQNNGV. This entry is derived from a study of lymphopenia after photon versus proton radiotherapy. Regarding the study as a whole: After the lymphocyte nadir, photon-treated repertoires showed oligoclonal expansion, especially of CD8+ Temra cells. Only patients who died were analyzed for survival; proton advantage is unproven. Photon-treated patients lost naive T cells and TCR diversity; proton-treated stayed stable.

TCRdb's table, derived via immunoSEQ multiplex PCR, lists solely in-frame clones and lacks some. The sample lists approximately 20,000 clones; 92% were seen once. The chain uses TRBV11-2 and TRBJ1-3; 11 nucleotides match TRBD1. The specimen was peripheral blood, collected from a patient treated with proton-based radiotherapy. This receptor was taken from a woman in her 70s with pancreatic cancer. Some clones in this sample may be carry-over from other donors' samples. The CDR3 loop is CASSDRPRTGGRSGNTIYF. DNA of the CDR3: TGTGCCAGCAGCGACAGACCTCGGACAGGGGGCAGATCTGGAAACACCATATATTTT.